This entry lists 17 T cell receptor beta chains sequenced from one sample in a study of blood T cell repertoires in COVID-19. The data were produced by immunoSEQ multiplex PCR, yet TCRdb's version contains in-frame clones alone and is incomplete. The profile shows about 140,000 clones, more than 60% of them singletons. The sample comprised peripheral blood. Every receptor here comes from a woman aged 45-59 years with active or convalescent COVID-19.

This clone was picked up one time. This chain joins TRBV11-2 and TRBJ2-3; no firm D call. The ends were cut back, 5 bases at V and 0 bases at J, with 3 bases in the middle. The CDR3 has 12 amino acids. Germline assignment: CDR1 SGHAT and CDR2 FQNNGV. The CDR3 loop reads CASSPSTDTQYF. CDR3 DNA sequence: TGTGCCAGCAGCCCGAGCACAGATACGCAGTATTTT.

V gene TRBV28 combines with J gene TRBJ1-1; no clear D gene. CDR3 length: 14 amino acids. CDR1 MDHEN and CDR2 SYDVKM come from the germline V gene. V lost 0 bases, J lost 1 base, and 6 bases lay in between. CDR3 loop: CASSLWRANTEAFF. As DNA, the CDR3 is TGTGCCAGCAGTTTATGGAGGGCGAACACTGAAGCTTTCTTT.

This clone was observed a single time. CDR3 protein: CSVRVLGEYGYTF. The DNA of the CDR3 is TGCAGCGTTCGAGTTTTGGGCGAATATGGCTACACCTTC. The chain recombines TRBV29-1 with TRBJ1-2; D is undetermined. The CDR3 has 13 amino acids. Trimming took 5 bases from V and 5 from J, leaving 15 bases between them. Germline CDR1 reads SQVTM; CDR2 reads ANQGSEA. Together with reference TRBV29-1 and TRBJ1-2, the CDR3 gives the full variable domain: SAVISQKPSRDICQRGTSLTIQCQVDSQVTMMFWYRQQPGQSLTLIATANQGSEATYESGFVIDKFPISRPNLTFSTLTVSNMSPEDSSIYLCSVRVLGEYGYTFGSGTRLTVV.

The rearrangement uses TRBV6-5 and TRBJ1-1, with D possibly being TRBD1 (5 bases). Germline V lookup: CDR1 MNHEY, CDR2 SVGAGI. This CDR3 comprises 13 residues. V lost 6 bases, J lost 1 base, and 9 bases lay in between. CDR3 nucleotides: TGTGCCAGCAGCCGAGGACAGAACACTGAAGCTTTCTTT. This codes for CASSRGQNTEAFF.

V gene TRBV2 combines with J gene TRBJ2-1; 9 bases line up with TRBD2. The CDR3 covers 14 residues. CDR1 and CDR2 from the germline V gene are SNHLY and FYNNEI. J gave up 7 bases and V 6 bases, and 7 bases lay outside the gene matches. Here the CDR3 reads CASRFGLASNEQFF. In DNA, the CDR3 is TGTGCCAGCAGATTTGGACTAGCGTCAAATGAGCAGTTCTTC.

This rearrangement joins TRBV11-1 to TRBJ2-3, with 8 positions matching TRBD1. The CDR3 loop spans 16 amino acids. Germline assignment: CDR1 SGHAT and CDR2 FQDESV (reference sequence). The V and J ends lost 4 bases and 3 bases, in that order; junction bases with no gene match: 9. The CDR3, as DNA: TGTGCCAGCAGCTCCCGGACAGGGTATTTGACAGATACGCAGTATTTT. Translated, it gives CASSSRTGYLTDTQYF.

The CDR3 DNA sequence: TGTGCCATCAGTATGGACAGACACACCGGGGAGCTGTTTTTT. Protein: CAISMDRHTGELFF. The genes are TRBV10-3 and TRBJ2-2; weak D call: TRBD1 (6 bases). CDR3 length: 14 amino acids. Germline assignment: CDR1 ENHRY and CDR2 SYGVKD. V was cut by 5 bases and J by 3 bases, with 10 bases left in between.

Written as DNA, the CDR3 is TGTGCCAGCAGTTACAGGGAGAGTTATAGCAATCAGCCCCAGCATTTT. Its translation is CASSYRESYSNQPQHF. The gene calls are TRBV6-6 and TRBJ1-5; the D is unclear. The germline V and J ends were trimmed by 2 bases and 0 bases, with 11 bases remaining between them. CDR1 and CDR2 (germline): MNHNY, SVGAGI (reference sequence). The CDR3 is 16 residues long.

This rearrangement joins TRBV28 to TRBJ1-5; tentatively, D is TRBD1 (6 bases). Germline V lookup: CDR1 MDHEN, CDR2 SYDVKM. V was cut by 3 bases and J by 4 bases, with 10 bases left in between. The CDR3 sequence is 14 residues long. CDR3 in DNA: TGTGCCAGCAGTTTCGGACAGCCTAATCAGCCCCAGCATTTT. Its protein product is CASSFGQPNQPQHF.

This clone was recorded a few times. The CDR3 DNA reads TGTGCCAGCAGCTTAGCCTTCCAAGGACACGGCACAGATACGCAGTATTTT. Amino acid sequence: CASSLAFQGHGTDTQYF. The V and J genes are TRBV7-2 and TRBJ2-3, with TRBD1 as a possible D gene (5 bases). Germline loops: CDR1 SGHTA, CDR2 FQGNSA. The CDR3 covers 17 residues. V was trimmed by 0 bases and J by 1 base, leaving 14 bases between them.

Only a few counts were recorded for this clone. This rearrangement joins TRBV2 to TRBJ2-3, with D maybe TRBD1 (6 bases). V was trimmed by 6 bases and J by 0 bases, leaving 10 bases between them. Germline V gene lookup returns CDR1 SNHLY and CDR2 FYNNEI. The CDR3 has 14 residues. CDR3 protein: CASRRTGSTDTQYF. The CDR3, as DNA: TGTGCCAGCAGGAGAACAGGGAGCACAGATACGCAGTATTTT.

The chain recombines TRBV6-2 or TRBV6-3 with TRBJ1-5; the match to TRBD1 covers 7 bases. Germline lookup yields CDR1 MNHEY and CDR2 SVGEGT. CDR3 length equals 16 residues. Unmatched junction bases numbered 13, after V lost 0 bases and J lost 11 bases. The CDR3 loop is CASSYSTGPSGGAQHF. CDR3 in DNA: TGTGCCAGCAGTTACTCGACAGGGCCCTCAGGCGGAGCCCAGCATTTT.

The J gene is TRBJ1-5, the V gene TRBV27, with D possibly matching TRBD1 (5 bases). Trimming removed 6 bases from V and 3 bases from J, with 9 bases in between. Germline V gene lookup returns CDR1 MNHEY and CDR2 SMNVEV (reference sequence). The CDR3 runs to 13 residues. CDR3 in amino acids: CASSWGHNQPQHF. DNA of the CDR3: TGTGCCAGCAGCTGGGGCCACAATCAGCCCCAGCATTTT.

This rearrangement joins TRBV7-2 to TRBJ2-7; 9 bases agree with TRBD1. The CDR3 consists of 15 residues. Germline V gene data show CDR1 as SGHTA and CDR2 as FQGNSA. V shed 5 bases, J shed 6 bases, and the junction held 11 bases outside the gene matches. DNA for the CDR3: TGTGCCAGCAGCATACGGACAGGGGAGGCATCCGAGCAGTACTTC. Translation: CASSIRTGEASEQYF.

In DNA form, the CDR3 reads TGTGCCAGCAGCCACATTAGCGGGCAAAGCTCCTACGAGCAGTACTTC. Its translation is CASSHISGQSSYEQYF. V is TRBV5-4 and J is TRBJ2-7; 7 bases match TRBD2. V shed 4 bases, J shed 0 bases, and the junction held 10 bases outside the gene matches. The germline V gene encodes CDR1 SGHNT and CDR2 YYREEE (reference sequence). CDR3 length equals 16 residues.

This clone was picked up many times. This chain joins TRBV4-3 and TRBJ2-1; 10 bases align to TRBD2. CDR3 length equals 18 residues. The trim removed 0 bases at V and 9 bases at J, leaving 14 bases unmatched. Germline CDR1 LGHNA, CDR2 YSLEER. The DNA for the CDR3 is TGCGCCAGCAGCCAAGATGCGCTAGCGGGAGTCGGACACCTTGAGCAGTTCTTC. The encoded protein is CASSQDALAGVGHLEQFF.

This clone was counted a single time. The chain carries TRBV9 and TRBJ1-1; 11 bases line up with TRBD1. Germline values: CDR1 SGDLS, CDR2 YYNGEE. This CDR3 comprises 14 residues. V was clipped by 4 bases and J by 11 bases; unmatched bases: 10. CDR3 DNA sequence: TGTGCCAGCAGCCCCGGGACAGGGGGAAGCGGGGCTTTCTTT. Encoded protein: CASSPGTGGSGAFF.